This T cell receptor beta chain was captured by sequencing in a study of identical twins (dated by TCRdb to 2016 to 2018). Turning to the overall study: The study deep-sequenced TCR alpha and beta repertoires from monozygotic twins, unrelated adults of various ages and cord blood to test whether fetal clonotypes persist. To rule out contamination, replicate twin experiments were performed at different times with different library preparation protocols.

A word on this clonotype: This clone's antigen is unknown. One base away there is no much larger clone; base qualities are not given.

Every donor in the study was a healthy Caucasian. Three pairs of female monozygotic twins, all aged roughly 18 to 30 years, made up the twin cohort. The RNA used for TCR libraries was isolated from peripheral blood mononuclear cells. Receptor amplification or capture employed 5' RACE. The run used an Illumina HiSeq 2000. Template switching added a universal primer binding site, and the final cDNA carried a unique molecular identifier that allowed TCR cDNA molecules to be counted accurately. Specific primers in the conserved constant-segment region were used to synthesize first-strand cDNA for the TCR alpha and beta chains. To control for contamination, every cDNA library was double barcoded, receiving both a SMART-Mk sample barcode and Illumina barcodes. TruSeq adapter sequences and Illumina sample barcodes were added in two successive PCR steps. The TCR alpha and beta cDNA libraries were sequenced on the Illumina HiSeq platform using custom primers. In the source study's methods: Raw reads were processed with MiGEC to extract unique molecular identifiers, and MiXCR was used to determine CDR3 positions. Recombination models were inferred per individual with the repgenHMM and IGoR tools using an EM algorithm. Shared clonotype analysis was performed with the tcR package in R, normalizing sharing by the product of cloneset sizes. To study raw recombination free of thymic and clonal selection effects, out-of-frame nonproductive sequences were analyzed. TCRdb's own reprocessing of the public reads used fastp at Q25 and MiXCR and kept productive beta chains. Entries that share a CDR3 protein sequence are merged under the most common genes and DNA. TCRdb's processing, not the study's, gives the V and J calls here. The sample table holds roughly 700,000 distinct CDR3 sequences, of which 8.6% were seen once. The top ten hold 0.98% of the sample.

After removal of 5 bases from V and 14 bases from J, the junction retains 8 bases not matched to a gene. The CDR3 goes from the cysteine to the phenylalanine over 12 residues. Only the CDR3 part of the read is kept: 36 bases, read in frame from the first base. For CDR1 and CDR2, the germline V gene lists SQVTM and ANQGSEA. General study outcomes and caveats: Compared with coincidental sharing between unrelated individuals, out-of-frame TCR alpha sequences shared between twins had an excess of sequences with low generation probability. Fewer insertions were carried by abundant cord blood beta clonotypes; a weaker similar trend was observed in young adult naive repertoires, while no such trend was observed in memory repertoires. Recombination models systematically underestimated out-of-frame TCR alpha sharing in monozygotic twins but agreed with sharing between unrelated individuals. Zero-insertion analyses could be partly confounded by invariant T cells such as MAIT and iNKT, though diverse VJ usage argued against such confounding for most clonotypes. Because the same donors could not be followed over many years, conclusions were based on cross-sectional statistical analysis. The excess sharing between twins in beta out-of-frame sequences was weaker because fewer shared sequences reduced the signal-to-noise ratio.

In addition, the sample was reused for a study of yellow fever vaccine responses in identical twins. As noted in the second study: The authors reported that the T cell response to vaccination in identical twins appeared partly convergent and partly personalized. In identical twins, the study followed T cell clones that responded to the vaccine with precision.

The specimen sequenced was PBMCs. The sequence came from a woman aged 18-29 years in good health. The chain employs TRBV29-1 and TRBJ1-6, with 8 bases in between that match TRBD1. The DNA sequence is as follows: TGCAGCGTTCTCAGGGGGCAGGAGGCCCTCCACTTT. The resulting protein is CSVLRGQEALHF.